A selection of T cell receptor beta chains follows, all from one sample in a study of cytomegalovirus exposure and HLA in healthy donors. Repertoires were generated with immunoSEQ multiplex PCR, while TCRdb's copy carries only in-frame clones and drops some. The data hold 85,000 to 100,000 clones, with about three quarters observed a single time. Sequencing was done on a sample of PBMCs. The receptors were gathered from a man in his 60s in good health and CMV-seropositive. The CDR3 runs from the conserved cysteine through the conserved F or W. The D gene is left open where the match is weak.

j_gene | v_gene | d_gene | CDR3aa
TRBJ2-7 | TRBV5-1 | TRBD1 | CASSSDRGIYEQYF
TRBJ1-2 | TRBV6-1 | - | CATEQPEGYGYTF
TRBJ1-1 | TRBV12-5 | - | CASGFGGDAFF
TRBJ1-1 | TRBV11-2 | - | CASSLGPGLGYTEAFF
TRBJ1-5 | TRBV5-6 | TRBD1 | CASSLGTGRGQPQHF
TRBJ2-3 | TRBV6-1 | TRBD2 | CASSEALGLAGAVHTQYF
TRBJ1-6 | TRBV10-3 | - | CAISPETDSPLHF
TRBJ1-2 | TRBV19 | - | CASSIQEAGYGYTF
TRBJ2-7 | TRBV11-2 | - | CASSLRDSPMQYF
TRBJ2-5 | TRBV7-9 | - | CASSLRLEGSRGQQETQYF